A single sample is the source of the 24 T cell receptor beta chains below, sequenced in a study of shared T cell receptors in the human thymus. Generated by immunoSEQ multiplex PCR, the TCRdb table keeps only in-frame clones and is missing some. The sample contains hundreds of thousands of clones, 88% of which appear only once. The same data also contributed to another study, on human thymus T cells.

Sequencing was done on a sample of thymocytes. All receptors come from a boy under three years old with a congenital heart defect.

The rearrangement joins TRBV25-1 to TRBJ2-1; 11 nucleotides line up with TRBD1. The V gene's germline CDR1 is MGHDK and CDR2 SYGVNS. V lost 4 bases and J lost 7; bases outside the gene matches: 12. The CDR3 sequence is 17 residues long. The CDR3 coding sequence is TGTGCCAGCAGTGCCTCAGGACAGGGGGCTGTCCAGAATGAGCAGTTCTTC. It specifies CASSASGQGAVQNEQFF.

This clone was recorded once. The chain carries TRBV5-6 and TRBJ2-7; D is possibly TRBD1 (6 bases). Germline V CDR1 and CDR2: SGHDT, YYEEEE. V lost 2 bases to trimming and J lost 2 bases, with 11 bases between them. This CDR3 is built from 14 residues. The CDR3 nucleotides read TGTGCCAGCAGCTTTCAGGCAGGGGCCTACGAGCAGTACTTC. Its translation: CASSFQAGAYEQYF.

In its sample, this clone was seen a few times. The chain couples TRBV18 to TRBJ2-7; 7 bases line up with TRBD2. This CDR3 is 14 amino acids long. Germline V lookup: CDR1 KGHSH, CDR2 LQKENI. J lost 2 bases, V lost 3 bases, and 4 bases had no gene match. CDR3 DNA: TGTGCCAGCTCACCGTCTAGCGGTACCTACGAGCAGTACTTC. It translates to CASSPSSGTYEQYF.

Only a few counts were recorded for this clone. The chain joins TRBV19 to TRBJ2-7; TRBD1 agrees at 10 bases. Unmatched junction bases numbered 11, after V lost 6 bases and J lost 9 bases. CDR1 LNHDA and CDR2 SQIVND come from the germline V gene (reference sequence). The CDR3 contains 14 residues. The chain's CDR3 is CASSPDRGDLLQYF. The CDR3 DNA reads TGTGCCAGTAGCCCGGACAGGGGGGACCTATTGCAGTACTTC.

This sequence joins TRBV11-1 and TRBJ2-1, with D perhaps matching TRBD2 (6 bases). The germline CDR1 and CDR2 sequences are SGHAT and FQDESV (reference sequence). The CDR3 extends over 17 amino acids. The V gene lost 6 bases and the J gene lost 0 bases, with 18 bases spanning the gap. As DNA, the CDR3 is TGTGCCAGCAGGCCGGGTTGGCGGGGAAGCTCCTACAATGAGCAGTTCTTC. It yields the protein CASRPGWRGSSYNEQFF.

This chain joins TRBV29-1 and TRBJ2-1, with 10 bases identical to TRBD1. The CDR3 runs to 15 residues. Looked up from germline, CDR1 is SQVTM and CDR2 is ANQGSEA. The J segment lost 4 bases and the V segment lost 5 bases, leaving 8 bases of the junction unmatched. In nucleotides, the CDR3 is TGCAGCGTTAAAAGGACAGGGGGGCGGTACAATGAGCAGTTCTTC. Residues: CSVKRTGGRYNEQFF.

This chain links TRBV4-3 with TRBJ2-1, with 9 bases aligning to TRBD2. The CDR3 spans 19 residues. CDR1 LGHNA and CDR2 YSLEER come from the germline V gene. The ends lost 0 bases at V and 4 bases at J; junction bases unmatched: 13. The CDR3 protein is CASSQDFIPSGEEYNEQFF. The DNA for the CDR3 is TGCGCCAGCAGCCAAGATTTTATTCCTAGCGGGGAAGAATACAATGAGCAGTTCTTC.

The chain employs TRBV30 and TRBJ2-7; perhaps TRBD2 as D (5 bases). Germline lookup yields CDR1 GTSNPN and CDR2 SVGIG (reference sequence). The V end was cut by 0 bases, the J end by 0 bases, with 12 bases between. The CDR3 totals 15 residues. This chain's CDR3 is CAWSVGLTTSYEQYF. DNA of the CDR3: TGTGCCTGGAGTGTCGGGCTGACTACCTCCTACGAGCAGTACTTC.

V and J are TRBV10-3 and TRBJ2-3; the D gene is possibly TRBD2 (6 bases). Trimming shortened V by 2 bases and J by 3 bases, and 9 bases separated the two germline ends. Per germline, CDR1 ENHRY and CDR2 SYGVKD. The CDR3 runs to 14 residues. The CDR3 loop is CAISEVGRTDTQYF. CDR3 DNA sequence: TGTGCCATCAGTGAGGTAGGGAGGACAGATACGCAGTATTTT.

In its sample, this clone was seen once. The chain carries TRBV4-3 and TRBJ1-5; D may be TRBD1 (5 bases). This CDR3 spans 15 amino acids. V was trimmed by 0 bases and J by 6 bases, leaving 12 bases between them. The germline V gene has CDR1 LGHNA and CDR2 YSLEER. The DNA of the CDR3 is TGCGCCAGCAGCCAAGATACGGGGGGGGGTCAGCCCCAGCATTTT. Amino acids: CASSQDTGGGQPQHF.

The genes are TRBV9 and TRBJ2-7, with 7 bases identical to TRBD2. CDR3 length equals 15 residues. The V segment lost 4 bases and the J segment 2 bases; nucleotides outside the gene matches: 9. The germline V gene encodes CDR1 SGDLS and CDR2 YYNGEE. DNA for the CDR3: TGTGCCAGCAGCCCCCGGGTCGGACTAGCCTACGAGCAGTACTTC. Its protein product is CASSPRVGLAYEQYF.

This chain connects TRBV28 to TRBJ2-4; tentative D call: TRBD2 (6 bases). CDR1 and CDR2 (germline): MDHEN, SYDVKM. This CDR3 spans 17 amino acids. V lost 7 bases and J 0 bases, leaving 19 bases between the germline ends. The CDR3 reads CASTRVGSGVAKNIQYF. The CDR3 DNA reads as TGTGCCAGCACCCGAGTGGGATCGGGAGTAGCCAAAAACATTCAGTACTTC. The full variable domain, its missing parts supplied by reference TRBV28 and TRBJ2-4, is DVKVTQSSRYLVKRTGEKVFLECVQDMDHENMFWYRQDPGLGLRLIYFSYDVKMKEKGDIPEGYSVSREKKERFSLILESASTNQTSMYLCASTRVGSGVAKNIQYFGAGTRLSVL.

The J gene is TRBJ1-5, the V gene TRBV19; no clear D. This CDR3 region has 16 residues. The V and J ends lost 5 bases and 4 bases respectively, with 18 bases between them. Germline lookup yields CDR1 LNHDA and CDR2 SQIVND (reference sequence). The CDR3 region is CASSSGHYPGNQPQHF. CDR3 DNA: TGTGCCAGTAGTTCCGGCCATTACCCCGGGAATCAGCCCCAGCATTTT.

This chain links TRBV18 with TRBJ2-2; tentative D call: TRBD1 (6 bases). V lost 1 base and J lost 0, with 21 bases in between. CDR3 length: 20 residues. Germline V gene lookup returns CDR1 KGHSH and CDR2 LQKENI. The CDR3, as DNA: TGTGCCAGCTCACCACTTTTTGCGCCGGTTGAGGGGGCGAACACCGGGGAGCTGTTTTTT. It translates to CASSPLFAPVEGANTGELFF.

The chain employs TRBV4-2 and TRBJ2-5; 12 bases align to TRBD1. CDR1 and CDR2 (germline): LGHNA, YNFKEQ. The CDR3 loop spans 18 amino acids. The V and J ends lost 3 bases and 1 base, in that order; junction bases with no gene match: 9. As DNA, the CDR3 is TGTGCCAGCAGCCATCCCGGGACAGGGGGCTGGGGCCAAGAGACCCAGTACTTC. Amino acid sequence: CASSHPGTGGWGQETQYF.

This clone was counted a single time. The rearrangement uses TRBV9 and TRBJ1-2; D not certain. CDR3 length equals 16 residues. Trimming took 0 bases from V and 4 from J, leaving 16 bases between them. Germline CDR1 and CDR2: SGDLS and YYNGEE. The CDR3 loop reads CASSVGAAKPIYGYTF. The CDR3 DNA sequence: TGTGCCAGCAGCGTAGGGGCAGCCAAACCTATCTATGGCTACACCTTC.

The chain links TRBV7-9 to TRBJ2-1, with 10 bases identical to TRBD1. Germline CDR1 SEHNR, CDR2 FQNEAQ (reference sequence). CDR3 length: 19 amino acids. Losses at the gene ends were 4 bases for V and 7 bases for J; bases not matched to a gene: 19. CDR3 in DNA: TGTGCCAGCAGCTCCCGGCCGGGACAGGGGATCCGGGAGCCGAATGAGCAGTTCTTC. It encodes CASSSRPGQGIREPNEQFF.

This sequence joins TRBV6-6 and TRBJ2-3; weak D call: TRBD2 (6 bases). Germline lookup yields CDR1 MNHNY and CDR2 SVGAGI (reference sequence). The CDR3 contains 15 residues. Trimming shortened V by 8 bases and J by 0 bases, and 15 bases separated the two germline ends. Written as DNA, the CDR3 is TGTGCCAGCGGTCCGGGAGATCTCAGCACAGATACGCAGTATTTT. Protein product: CASGPGDLSTDTQYF.

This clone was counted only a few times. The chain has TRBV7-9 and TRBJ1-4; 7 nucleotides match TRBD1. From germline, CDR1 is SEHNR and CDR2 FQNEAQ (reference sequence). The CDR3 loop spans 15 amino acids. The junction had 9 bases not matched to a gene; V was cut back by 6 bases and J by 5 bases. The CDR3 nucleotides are TGTGCCAGCAGTCAGACAGGGTCACAAAATGAAAAACTGTTTTTT. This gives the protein CASSQTGSQNEKLFF.

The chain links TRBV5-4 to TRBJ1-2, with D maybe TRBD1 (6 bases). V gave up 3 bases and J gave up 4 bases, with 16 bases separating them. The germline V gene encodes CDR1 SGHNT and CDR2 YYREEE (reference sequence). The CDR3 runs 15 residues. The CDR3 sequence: CASSSYRVVGYGYTF. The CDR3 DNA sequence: TGTGCCAGCAGCTCATACAGGGTTGTTGGCTATGGCTACACCTTC.

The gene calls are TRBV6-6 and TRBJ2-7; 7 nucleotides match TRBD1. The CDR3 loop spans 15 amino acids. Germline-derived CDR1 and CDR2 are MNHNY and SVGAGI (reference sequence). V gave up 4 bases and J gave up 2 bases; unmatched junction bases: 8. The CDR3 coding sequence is TGTGCCAGCAGTTCTTGGGACAGTAGAACCTACGAGCAGTACTTC. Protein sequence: CASSSWDSRTYEQYF.

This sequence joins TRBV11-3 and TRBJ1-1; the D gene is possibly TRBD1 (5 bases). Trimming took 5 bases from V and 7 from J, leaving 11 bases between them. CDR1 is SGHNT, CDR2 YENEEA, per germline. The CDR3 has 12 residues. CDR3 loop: CASSVGEDEAFF. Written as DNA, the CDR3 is TGTGCCAGCAGCGTGGGGGAGGATGAAGCTTTCTTT. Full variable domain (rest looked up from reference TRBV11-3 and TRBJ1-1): EAGVVQSPRYKIIEKKQPVAFWCNPISGHNTLYWYLQNLGQGPELLIRYENEEAVDDSQLPKDRFSAERLKGVDSTLKIQPAELGDSAVYLCASSVGEDEAFFGQGTRLTVV.

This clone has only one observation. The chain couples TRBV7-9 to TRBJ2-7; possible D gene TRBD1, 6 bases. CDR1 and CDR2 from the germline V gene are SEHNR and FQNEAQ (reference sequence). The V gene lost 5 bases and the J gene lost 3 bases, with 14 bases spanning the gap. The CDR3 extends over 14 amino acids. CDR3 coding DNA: TGTGCCAGCAGCCCCGAGGGGACATACTACGAGCAGTACTTC. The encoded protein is CASSPEGTYYEQYF.

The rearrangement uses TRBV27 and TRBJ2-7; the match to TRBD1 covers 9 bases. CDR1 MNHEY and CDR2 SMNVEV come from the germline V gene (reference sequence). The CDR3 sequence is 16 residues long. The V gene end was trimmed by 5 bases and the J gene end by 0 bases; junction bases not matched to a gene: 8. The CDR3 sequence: CASSASGTGNSYEQYF. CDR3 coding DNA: TGTGCCAGCAGTGCATCCGGGACAGGGAACTCCTACGAGCAGTACTTC.